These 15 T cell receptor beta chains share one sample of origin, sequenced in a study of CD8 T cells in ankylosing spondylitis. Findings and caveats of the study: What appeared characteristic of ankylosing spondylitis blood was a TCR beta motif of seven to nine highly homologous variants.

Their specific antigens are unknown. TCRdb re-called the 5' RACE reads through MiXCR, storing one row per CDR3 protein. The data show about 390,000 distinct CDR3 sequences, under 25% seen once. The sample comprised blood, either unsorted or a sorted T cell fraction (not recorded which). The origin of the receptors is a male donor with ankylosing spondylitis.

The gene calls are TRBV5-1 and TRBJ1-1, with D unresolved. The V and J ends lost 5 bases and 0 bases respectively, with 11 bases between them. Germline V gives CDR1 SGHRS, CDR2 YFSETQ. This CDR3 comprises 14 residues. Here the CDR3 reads CASRSPLMNTEAFF. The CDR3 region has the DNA TGCGCCAGCAGGTCACCATTGATGAACACTGAAGCTTTCTTT. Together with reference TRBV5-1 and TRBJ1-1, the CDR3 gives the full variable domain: KAGVTQTPRYLIKTRGQQVTLSCSPISGHRSVSWYQQTPGQGLQFLFEYFSETQRNKGNFPGRFSGRQFSNSRSEMNVSTLELGDSALYLCASRSPLMNTEAFFGQGTRLTVV.

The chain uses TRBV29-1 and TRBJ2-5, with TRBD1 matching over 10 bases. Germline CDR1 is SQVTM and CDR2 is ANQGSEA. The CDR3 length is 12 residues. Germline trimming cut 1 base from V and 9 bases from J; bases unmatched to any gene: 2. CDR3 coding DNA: TGCAGCGTTGAAGGACAGGGGGCGCCCCAGTACTTC. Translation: CSVEGQGAPQYF.

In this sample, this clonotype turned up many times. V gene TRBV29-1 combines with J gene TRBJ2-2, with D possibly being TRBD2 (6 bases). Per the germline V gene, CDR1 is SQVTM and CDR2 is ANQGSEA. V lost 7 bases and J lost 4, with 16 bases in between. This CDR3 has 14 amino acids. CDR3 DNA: TGCAGCGCCGGAGGAGGGAGTCCCACCGGGGAGCTGTTTTTT. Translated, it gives CSAGGGSPTGELFF.

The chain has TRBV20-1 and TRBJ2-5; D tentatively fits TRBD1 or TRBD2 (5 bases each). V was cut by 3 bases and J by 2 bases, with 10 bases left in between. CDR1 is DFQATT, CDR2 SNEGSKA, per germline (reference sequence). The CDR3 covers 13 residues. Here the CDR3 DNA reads TGCAGTGCTAGGGGGGTGGGGCAAGAGACCCAGTACTTC. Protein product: CSARGVGQETQYF.

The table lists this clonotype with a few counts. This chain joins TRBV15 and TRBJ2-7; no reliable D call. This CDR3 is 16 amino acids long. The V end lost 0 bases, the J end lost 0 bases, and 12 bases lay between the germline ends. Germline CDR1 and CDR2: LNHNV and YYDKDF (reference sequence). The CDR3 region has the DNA TGTGCCACCAGCAGAGATCGCCCTACCAACTCCTACGAGCAGTACTTC. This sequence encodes CATSRDRPTNSYEQYF.

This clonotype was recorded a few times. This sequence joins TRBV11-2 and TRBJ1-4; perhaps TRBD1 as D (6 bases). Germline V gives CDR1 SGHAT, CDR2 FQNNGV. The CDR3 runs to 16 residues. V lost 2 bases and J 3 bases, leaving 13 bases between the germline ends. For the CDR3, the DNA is TGTGCCAGCAGCTTAACCGGGGGCTTGGCTAATGAAAAACTGTTTTTT. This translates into CASSLTGGLANEKLFF.

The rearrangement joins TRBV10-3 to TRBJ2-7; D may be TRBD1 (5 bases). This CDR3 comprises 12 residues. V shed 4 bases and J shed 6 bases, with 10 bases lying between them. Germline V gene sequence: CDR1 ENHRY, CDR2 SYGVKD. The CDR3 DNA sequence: TGTGCCATCAGTGCGACAGACGGCGAGCAGTACTTC. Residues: CAISATDGEQYF.

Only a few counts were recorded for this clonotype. The CDR3 sequence is CASSVDGNNGYTF. The CDR3 bases are TGTGCCAGCAGCGTGGACGGGAATAATGGCTACACCTTC. This chain connects TRBV9 to TRBJ1-2; the D is unclear. Trimming removed 2 bases at V and 6 bases at J, with 11 bases between. CDR3 length: 13 amino acids. Germline CDR1 SGDLS, CDR2 YYNGEE.

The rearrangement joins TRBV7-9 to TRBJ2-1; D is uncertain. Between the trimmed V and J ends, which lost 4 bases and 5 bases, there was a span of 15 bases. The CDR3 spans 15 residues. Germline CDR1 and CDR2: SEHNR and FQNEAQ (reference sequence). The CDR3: CASSSALAGDNEQFF. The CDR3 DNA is TGTGCCAGCAGCTCGGCTTTAGCCGGCGACAATGAGCAGTTCTTC.

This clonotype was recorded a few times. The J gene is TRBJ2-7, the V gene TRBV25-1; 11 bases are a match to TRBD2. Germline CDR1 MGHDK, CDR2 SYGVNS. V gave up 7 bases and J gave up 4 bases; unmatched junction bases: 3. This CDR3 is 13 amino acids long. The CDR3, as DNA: TGTGCCAGCACCCTAGCGGGAGGTTACGAGCAGTACTTC. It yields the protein CASTLAGGYEQYF.

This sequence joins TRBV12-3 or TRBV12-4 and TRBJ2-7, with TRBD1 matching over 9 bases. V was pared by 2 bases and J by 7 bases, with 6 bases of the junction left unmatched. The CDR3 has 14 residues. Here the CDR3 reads CASSLIYRGQEQYF. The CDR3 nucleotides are TGTGCCAGCAGTTTAATATACAGGGGGCAGGAGCAGTACTTC.

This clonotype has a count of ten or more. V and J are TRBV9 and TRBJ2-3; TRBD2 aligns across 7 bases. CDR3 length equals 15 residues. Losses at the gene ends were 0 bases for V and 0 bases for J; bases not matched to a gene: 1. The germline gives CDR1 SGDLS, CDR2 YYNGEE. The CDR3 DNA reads TGTGCCAGCAGCGTAGTGGGAGGGAGCACAGATACGCAGTATTTT. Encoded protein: CASSVVGGSTDTQYF. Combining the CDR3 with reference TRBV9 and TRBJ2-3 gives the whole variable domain DSGVTQTPKHLITATGQRVTLRCSPRSGDLSVYWYQQSLDQGLQFLIQYYNGEERAKGNILERFSAQQFPDLHSELNLSSLELGDSALYFCASSVVGGSTDTQYFGPGTRLTVL.

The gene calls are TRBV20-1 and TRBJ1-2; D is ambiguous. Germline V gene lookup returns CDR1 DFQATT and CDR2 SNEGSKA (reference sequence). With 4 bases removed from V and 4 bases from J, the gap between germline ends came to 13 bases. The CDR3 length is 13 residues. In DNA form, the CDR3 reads TGCAGTGCTACCGACCAACGTGCCTATGGCTACACCTTC. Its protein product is CSATDQRAYGYTF.

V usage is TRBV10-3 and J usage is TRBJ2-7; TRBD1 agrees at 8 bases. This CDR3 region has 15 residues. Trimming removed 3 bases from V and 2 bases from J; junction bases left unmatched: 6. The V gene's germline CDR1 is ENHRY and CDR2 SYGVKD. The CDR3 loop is CAISDLDRVAYEQYF. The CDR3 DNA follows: TGTGCCATCAGTGATCTGGACAGGGTTGCCTACGAGCAGTACTTC.

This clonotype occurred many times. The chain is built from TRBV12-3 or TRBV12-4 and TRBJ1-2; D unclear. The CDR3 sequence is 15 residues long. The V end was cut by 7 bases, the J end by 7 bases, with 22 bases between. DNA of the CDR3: TGTGCCAGCACCATTTCAGGACGCGGGTTGAGTGGCTACACCTTC. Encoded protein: CASTISGRGLSGYTF.